These 25 T cell receptor beta chains share one sample of origin, sequenced in a study of response to subunit inactivated influenza vaccine. In TCRdb, the RT-PCR reads were re-called with MiXCR into one record per CDR3 protein. Here the sample spans about 650,000 distinct CDR3 sequences, approximately 14% being singletons. The material sequenced was PBMCs from blood, taken less than 15 days before vaccination. These receptors were collected from a man in his fifties or sixties who received an inactivated influenza vaccine.

This clonotype was seen repeatedly, ten times or more. V gene TRBV29-1 combines with J gene TRBJ1-1; D call uncertain. The V gene's germline CDR1 is SQVTM and CDR2 ANQGSEA. Between the trimmed V and J ends, which lost 6 bases and 1 base, there was a span of 9 bases. The CDR3 runs 12 residues. The CDR3 DNA reads TGCAGCGTCAAGACCCAGAACACTGAAGCTTTCTTT. It specifies CSVKTQNTEAFF.

This clonotype has only one observation. V and J are TRBV29-1 and TRBJ1-2, with D tentatively TRBD1 (5 bases). The CDR3 loop spans 13 amino acids. The V gene's germline CDR1 is SQVTM and CDR2 ANQGSEA. Trimming stripped 6 bases from V and 5 bases from J, with 16 bases between. CDR3 sequence: CSVRTGGRYGYTF. CDR3 bases: TGCAGCGTGAGGACGGGGGGACGATATGGCTACACCTTC.

This clonotype was counted only a few times. V usage is TRBV10-3 and J usage is TRBJ2-5, with 8 bases aligning to TRBD1. CDR3 length equals 15 residues. CDR1 ENHRY and CDR2 SYGVKD come from the germline V gene. With V trimmed by 0 bases and J by 4 bases, 4 bases remained unmatched. In nucleotides, the CDR3 is TGTGCCATCAGTGAGTCGCAGGGGGCTGGAGAGACCCAGTACTTC. Amino acid sequence: CAISESQGAGETQYF.

This clonotype was seen more than once but under ten times. The rearrangement uses TRBV5-1 and TRBJ2-7; 8 positions match TRBD1. Per the germline V gene, CDR1 is SGHRS and CDR2 is YFSETQ. V lost 4 bases to trimming and J lost 2 bases; unmatched junction nucleotides: 11. CDR3 length: 16 amino acids. The CDR3 region has the DNA TGCGCCAGCAGCCTTTCCGGACAGGGTAGTACCTACGAGCAGTACTTC. Translating it yields CASSLSGQGSTYEQYF.

Many counts were recorded for this clonotype. The J gene is TRBJ2-3, the V gene TRBV12-3 or TRBV12-4; a possible D gene is TRBD2 (6 bases). CDR3 length equals 14 residues. Trimming removed 9 bases from V and 1 base from J, with 14 bases in between. CDR3 residues: CASFNWGGTDTQYF. CDR3 bases: TGTGCCAGTTTTAATTGGGGGGGCACAGATACGCAGTATTTT.

A note on this clonotype: An end of the junction does not agree with germline; a read error may underlie this. The V and J genes are TRBV19 and TRBJ1-2, with D possibly being TRBD1 (5 bases). From germline, CDR1 is LNHDA and CDR2 SQIVND (reference sequence). The CDR3 covers 14 residues. The CDR3 bases are TGTGCCAGTAGTCGTAGGGACGGGGACGTTCTGAGCTCCTTC. This translates into CASSRRDGDVLSSF.

This clonotype was seen more than once but under ten times. The rearrangement uses TRBV7-9 and TRBJ2-3; TRBD2 matches at 7 bases. The V segment lost 5 bases and the J segment 2 bases; nucleotides outside the gene matches: 10. In germline, CDR1 is SEHNR, CDR2 FQNEAQ (reference sequence). This CDR3 comprises 16 residues. The CDR3 region is CASSVPAGRLTDTQYF. CDR3 coding DNA: TGTGCCAGCAGCGTCCCAGCGGGGAGACTCACAGATACGCAGTATTTT.

The V call is TRBV10-3, the J call TRBJ1-2; D not resolved. With 3 bases removed from V and 4 bases from J, the gap between germline ends came to 9 bases. CDR1 is ENHRY and CDR2 is SYGVKD in the germline V gene. The CDR3 covers 13 residues. CDR3 nucleotide sequence: TGTGCCATCAGTGAAGAACTCGCCTATGGCTACACCTTC. It translates to CAISEELAYGYTF.

This sequence joins TRBV3-1 and TRBJ2-1; a weak D match, TRBD2 (5 bases). Germline V gene sequence: CDR1 LGHDT, CDR2 YNNKEL (reference sequence). Trimming took 9 bases from V and 5 from J, leaving 11 bases between them. The length of the CDR3 is 12 residues. CDR3 residues: CASTGNNNEQFF. The DNA for the CDR3 is TGTGCCAGTACGGGAAATAACAATGAGCAGTTCTTC.

This clonotype was found a few times. The chain is built from TRBV20-1 and TRBJ2-1; D ambiguous. Germline V gives CDR1 DFQATT, CDR2 SNEGSKA (reference sequence). With 1 base removed from V and 2 bases from J, the gap between germline ends came to 12 bases. The CDR3 totals 15 residues. The CDR3: CSARAEFWPYNEQFF. In nucleotides, the CDR3 is TGCAGTGCTAGAGCGGAGTTTTGGCCCTACAATGAGCAGTTCTTC.

This clonotype occurred a few times. The chain links TRBV10-3 to TRBJ2-7, with TRBD1 matching over 8 bases. J was trimmed by 1 base and V by 1 base; bases with no gene match: 6. The CDR3 is 16 residues long. Germline V gene sequence: CDR1 ENHRY, CDR2 SYGVKD. The CDR3 coding sequence is TGTGCCATCAGTGAGTGGGACAGGACCTCTTCCTACGAGCAGTACTTC. Encoded protein: CAISEWDRTSSYEQYF.

This clonotype was observed a few times. This chain uses TRBV3-1 with TRBJ2-7, with 8 bases fitting TRBD2. With 6 bases clipped from V and 4 bases from J, the junction kept 11 bases outside the gene matches. Germline lookup yields CDR1 LGHDT and CDR2 YNNKEL (reference sequence). The CDR3 consists of 15 residues. The CDR3 DNA follows: TGTGCCAGCAGAGGGTGGAGCGGGAGTGGATACGAGCAGTACTTC. Its translation: CASRGWSGSGYEQYF.

The chain recombines TRBV24-1 with TRBJ2-3; TRBD1 or TRBD2 may be the D gene (6 bases each). The CDR3 contains 16 residues. CDR1 and CDR2 from the germline V gene are KGHDR and SFDVKD. The V gene lost 1 base and the J gene lost 2 bases, with 12 bases spanning the gap. The CDR3 coding sequence is TGTGCCACCAGTGATTTCACCGGGGGCAACACAGATACGCAGTATTTT. Amino acids: CATSDFTGGNTDTQYF.

The chain is built from TRBV6-2 or TRBV6-3 and TRBJ2-1, with D possibly being TRBD1 (7 bases). Trimming left V 2 bases short and J 7 bases short, with 21 bases between. CDR1 and CDR2 from the germline V gene are MNHEY and SVGEGT. This CDR3 is 17 amino acids long. CDR3 sequence: CASSYRRGVEVFNEQFF. CDR3 sequence (DNA): TGTGCCAGCAGTTACCGCAGGGGGGTCGAAGTCTTTAATGAGCAGTTCTTC.

CDR3 nucleotides: TGCAGCGTTGTAGGGACAGGGGGAGGAAACTACGAGCAGTACTTC. It encodes CSVVGTGGGNYEQYF. The chain couples TRBV29-1 to TRBJ2-7; the match to TRBD1 covers 11 bases. CDR1 and CDR2 from the germline V gene are SQVTM and ANQGSEA. V gave up 4 bases and J gave up 3 bases; unmatched junction bases: 8. CDR3 length: 15 amino acids.

This clonotype turned up a few times. The V and J genes are TRBV4-2 and TRBJ1-4, with a possible D match to TRBD1 (6 bases). From germline, CDR1 is LGHNA and CDR2 YNFKEQ. The V and J ends lost 1 base and 8 bases respectively, with 11 bases between them. The CDR3 is made up of 14 amino acids. CDR3 amino acids: CASSQAQGEEKLFF. The CDR3 nucleotides are TGTGCCAGCAGCCAAGCACAGGGTGAAGAAAAACTGTTTTTT.

The chain combines TRBV12-3 or TRBV12-4 with TRBJ2-1, with TRBD2 matching 9 bases. The CDR3 consists of 16 residues. V lost 6 bases, J lost 8 bases, and 14 bases stayed unmatched. The chain's CDR3 is CASREGTSLLFHEQFF. The CDR3 coding sequence is TGTGCCAGCAGGGAAGGGACTAGCCTTCTGTTCCATGAGCAGTTCTTC.

This clonotype was seen only a few times. CDR3 sequence: CASSHPTQGELFF. The DNA for the CDR3 is TGTGCCAGCAGCCATCCCACACAGGGGGAGCTGTTTTTT. The chain joins TRBV28 to TRBJ2-2; D gene uncertain. The CDR3 totals 13 residues. The V gene lost 6 bases and the J gene lost 8 bases, with 13 bases spanning the gap. Germline assignment: CDR1 MDHEN and CDR2 SYDVKM.

This clonotype has only a few counts. The chain joins TRBV27 to TRBJ2-2, with 12 nucleotides matching TRBD2. Germline lookup yields CDR1 MNHEY and CDR2 SMNVEV (reference sequence). V was clipped by 5 bases and J by 0 bases; unmatched bases: 13. The CDR3 has 20 residues. Here the CDR3 reads CASSNRFRTSGNPNTGELFF. The CDR3, as DNA: TGTGCCAGCAGTAACCGGTTTAGGACTAGCGGGAATCCGAACACCGGGGAGCTGTTTTTT.

This chain connects TRBV29-1 to TRBJ1-4; 8 nucleotides line up with TRBD1. J was trimmed by 2 bases and V by 1 base; bases with no gene match: 6. Germline V gene sequence: CDR1 SQVTM, CDR2 ANQGSEA. The CDR3 consists of 16 residues. CDR3 in amino acids: CSVEGRTGGTNEKLFF. The DNA of the CDR3 is TGCAGCGTTGAAGGGAGAACAGGGGGTACTAATGAAAAACTGTTTTTT.

V and J are TRBV7-9 and TRBJ2-2, with D unresolved. This CDR3 comprises 13 residues. Germline values: CDR1 SEHNR, CDR2 FQNEAQ (reference sequence). V was shortened by 2 bases and J by 7 bases, with 8 bases between the two germline ends. The CDR3 bases are TGTGCCAGCAGCTTAACCGAGGTCGGGGAGCTGTTTTTT. Its translation is CASSLTEVGELFF.

This clonotype was found many times. The chain links TRBV5-1 to TRBJ1-1; 7 bases align to TRBD1. The CDR3 is made up of 14 amino acids. Germline V gene lookup returns CDR1 SGHRS and CDR2 YFSETQ. The J segment lost 1 base and the V segment lost 0 bases, leaving 0 bases of the junction unmatched. The CDR3 coding sequence is TGCGCCAGCAGCTTGGGGGACAGGAACACTGAAGCTTTCTTT. It encodes CASSLGDRNTEAFF.

This clonotype has just a few counts. This rearrangement joins TRBV9 to TRBJ2-3, with D possibly being TRBD1 or TRBD2 (5 bases each). Trimming took off 4 bases at V and 2 bases at J, with 17 bases between the two ends. Per germline, CDR1 SGDLS and CDR2 YYNGEE. The CDR3 extends over 16 amino acids. CDR3 sequence (DNA): TGTGCCAGCAGCCTTACACCGGGACCGAACACAGATACGCAGTATTTT. Protein sequence: CASSLTPGPNTDTQYF.

The J gene is TRBJ2-2, the V gene TRBV4-3; no reliable D call. The CDR3 totals 14 residues. The V end was cut by 0 bases, the J end by 6 bases, with 8 bases between. Per the germline V gene, CDR1 is LGHNA and CDR2 is YSLEER. CDR3 sequence reads: CASSQEARPGELFF. CDR3 DNA: TGCGCCAGCAGCCAAGAGGCTCGCCCCGGGGAGCTGTTTTTT.

This clonotype appeared many times. The chain couples TRBV5-1 to TRBJ1-4; the D is unclear. The CDR3 extends over 14 amino acids. Germline V gives CDR1 SGHRS, CDR2 YFSETQ. Trimming left V 0 bases short and J 10 bases short, with 13 bases between. The CDR3 DNA reads TGCGCCAGCAGCTTGGATCCACGAGGAGGAAAACTGTTTTTT. Translated, it gives CASSLDPRGGKLFF.